These 26 T cell receptor beta chains originate from one sample sequenced in a study of cytomegalovirus exposure and HLA in healthy donors. The protocol was immunoSEQ multiplex PCR, while the TCRdb copy is restricted to in-frame clones and leaves out a portion. The data hold roughly 260,000 clones, with around nine tenths observed a single time. Sequencing was performed on PBMCs. These receptors all come from a man between 18 and 29 years old in good health and CMV-seronegative.

Written as DNA, the CDR3 is TGTGCCAGCAGCACGCACGGGACAGGGACAAACACCATATATTTT. It specifies CASSTHGTGTNTIYF. The chain combines TRBV21-1 with TRBJ1-3; the DNA was not compared with TRBD1, the D call given in the table. TRBV21-1 represents a pseudogene. The CDR3 loop spans 15 amino acids.

CDR3 in DNA: TGTGCCAGCAGCTCAAGCCCCGGGACAGGGATGTACGAGCAGTACTTC. Translating it yields CASSSSPGTGMYEQYF. This chain joins TRBV5-6 and TRBJ2-7, with 9 bases fitting TRBD1. The V segment lost 3 bases and the J segment 4 bases; nucleotides outside the gene matches: 11. Per the germline V gene, CDR1 is SGHDT and CDR2 is YYEEEE. This CDR3 spans 16 amino acids.

The chain employs TRBV7-2 and TRBJ2-1; D might be TRBD1 (6 bases). CDR1 SGHTA and CDR2 FQGNSA come from the germline V gene. V shed 4 bases and J shed 9 bases, with 13 bases lying between them. This CDR3 is built from 13 residues. DNA of the CDR3: TGTGCCAGCAGCTCATTACAGGGAAGTGAGCAGTTCTTC. Amino acids: CASSSLQGSEQFF.

The chain couples TRBV6-5 to TRBJ2-7; tentative D call: TRBD1 (5 bases). CDR3 size: 15 residues. Trimming left V 3 bases short and J 4 bases short, with 16 bases between. CDR1 and CDR2 from the germline V gene are MNHEY and SVGAGI. Here the CDR3 reads CASSYRADKAYEQYF. DNA of the CDR3: TGTGCCAGCAGTTATCGGGCGGACAAAGCATACGAGCAGTACTTC.

This clone has a single count. The gene calls are TRBV7-9 and TRBJ1-5; D uncertain. In germline, CDR1 is SEHNR, CDR2 FQNEAQ (reference sequence). The CDR3 extends over 15 amino acids. Trimming left V 5 bases short and J 4 bases short, with 15 bases between. CDR3 DNA sequence: TGTGCCAGCAGCCCCCGGTCGGGAGGAAATCAGCCCCAGCATTTT. It yields the protein CASSPRSGGNQPQHF. Using reference TRBV7-9 and TRBJ1-5 for the parts outside the CDR3, the full variable domain is DTGVSQNPRHKITKRGQNVTFRCDPISEHNRLYWYRQTLGQGPEFLTYFQNEAQLEKSRLLSDRFSAERPKGSFSTLEIQRTEQGDSAMYLCASSPRSGGNQPQHFGDGTRLSIL.

The gene calls are TRBV7-3 and TRBJ2-1; the match to TRBD2 covers 12 bases. Germline loops: CDR1 SGHTA, CDR2 FQGTGA. This CDR3 spans 16 amino acids. Trimming at V came to 4 bases and at J to 3 bases, leaving 4 bases not matched to a gene. The CDR3 sequence is CASSSGLAGVYNEQFF. DNA for the CDR3: TGTGCCAGCAGCTCGGGACTAGCGGGCGTCTACAATGAGCAGTTCTTC.

This rearrangement joins TRBV28 to TRBJ2-7, with 7 bases fitting TRBD2. The CDR3 totals 16 residues. Germline lookup yields CDR1 MDHEN and CDR2 SYDVKM. The J segment lost 1 base and the V segment lost 3 bases, leaving 9 bases of the junction unmatched. This chain's CDR3 is CASSFNMWEGSYEQYF. The CDR3, as DNA: TGTGCCAGCAGTTTTAACATGTGGGAGGGTTCCTACGAGCAGTACTTC.

The chain uses TRBV6-5 and TRBJ1-2; 8 bases align to TRBD1. The V gene end was trimmed by 2 bases and the J gene end by 8 bases; junction bases not matched to a gene: 10. CDR3 length: 15 residues. Germline V CDR1 and CDR2: MNHEY, SVGAGI. CDR3 in DNA: TGTGCCAGCAGTTACCGACAGGGGCCGTCCTGGGGCTACACCTTC. It encodes CASSYRQGPSWGYTF.

This chain uses TRBV20-1 with TRBJ2-3; the D gene is possibly TRBD2 (6 bases). This CDR3 is 11 amino acids long. Per germline, CDR1 DFQATT and CDR2 SNEGSKA (reference sequence). Trimming pared 3 bases from V and 13 bases from J, leaving 14 bases between. DNA of the CDR3: TGCAGTGCTAGCGGGGCGGGGTGGAAGTATTTT. Amino acids: CSASGAGWKYF.

This clone was observed once. The chain joins TRBV7-9 to TRBJ1-1; no firm D call. CDR3 length: 13 amino acids. Per germline, CDR1 SEHNR and CDR2 FQNEAQ (reference sequence). The ends were cut back, 5 bases at V and 1 base at J, with 8 bases in the middle. CDR3 DNA sequence: TGTGCCAGCAGCCTACAGCCGAACACTGAAGCTTTCTTT. Its translation: CASSLQPNTEAFF.

The table lists this clone with a few counts. The chain couples TRBV5-1 to TRBJ2-6; D might be TRBD2 (5 bases). Germline V CDR1 and CDR2: SGHRS, YFSETQ. This CDR3 is built from 17 residues. With 2 bases removed from V and 1 base from J, the gap between germline ends came to 13 bases. The CDR3 coding sequence is TGCGCCAGCAGCTTCCTAGCCCGATCATCTGGGGCCAACGTCCTGACTTTC. Residues: CASSFLARSSGANVLTF.

The chain combines TRBV28 with TRBJ2-7, with TRBD2 matching over 7 bases. Looked up from germline, CDR1 is MDHEN and CDR2 is SYDVKM. CDR3 length: 15 residues. The ends lost 6 bases at V and 1 base at J; junction bases unmatched: 9. The CDR3 protein is CASSRTSLGSYEQYF. As DNA, the CDR3 is TGTGCCAGCAGCCGGACTAGTCTGGGGTCCTACGAGCAGTACTTC.

V is TRBV4-1 and J is TRBJ2-7; TRBD1 aligns across 7 bases. Germline trimming cut 4 bases from V and 2 bases from J; bases unmatched to any gene: 8. CDR1 is MGHRA and CDR2 is YSYEKL in the germline V gene. The CDR3 is 15 residues long. CDR3 DNA sequence: TGCGCCAGCAGCCTCGGTTCACAGGGGACCTACGAGCAGTACTTC. Translating gives CASSLGSQGTYEQYF.

The gene calls are TRBV19 and TRBJ2-1; 10 bases agree with TRBD2. Germline V CDR1 and CDR2: LNHDA, SQIVND (reference sequence). Trimming took 5 bases from V and 6 from J; bases not matched to a gene: 7. The CDR3 contains 15 residues. CDR3 protein: CASSSGTSVFNEQFF. CDR3 DNA sequence: TGTGCCAGTAGTTCTGGGACTAGCGTCTTCAATGAGCAGTTCTTC.

The chain joins TRBV6-1 to TRBJ2-5, with 10 bases that match TRBD1. The junction had 8 bases not matched to a gene; V was cut back by 6 bases and J by 4 bases. Germline V gene data show CDR1 as MNHNS and CDR2 as SASEGT. This CDR3 is 15 amino acids long. The CDR3 here is CASSDTDRGRETQYF. CDR3 bases: TGTGCCAGCAGCGACACTGACAGGGGGCGAGAGACCCAGTACTTC.

In its sample, this clone was seen a few times. The rearrangement links TRBV30 to TRBJ1-2; 8 bases are a match to TRBD1. CDR1 GTSNPN and CDR2 SVGIG come from the germline V gene (reference sequence). The CDR3 is made up of 13 amino acids. J gave up 7 bases and V 4 bases, and 8 bases lay outside the gene matches. The CDR3 loop is CAWTLQGGSGYTF. The CDR3 DNA is TGTGCCTGGACTCTACAGGGGGGCTCTGGCTACACCTTC.

The chain joins TRBV4-1 to TRBJ1-6; D may be TRBD1 (6 bases). CDR3 length equals 17 residues. CDR1 MGHRA and CDR2 YSYEKL come from the germline V gene. The ends were cut back, 1 base at V and 0 bases at J, with 10 bases in the middle. The CDR3 coding sequence is TGCGCCAGCAGCCAAGGACAGGCGAGCTCCTATAATTCACCCCTCCACTTT. Translation: CASSQGQASSYNSPLHF.

The V and J genes are TRBV4-1 and TRBJ1-1; a weak D match, TRBD1 (5 bases). CDR3 length equals 13 residues. Germline CDR1 is MGHRA and CDR2 is YSYEKL. V shed 10 bases and J shed 3 bases, with 15 bases lying between them. Here the CDR3 reads CATCTEGYTEAFF. In DNA form, the CDR3 reads TGCGCCACCTGCACGGAGGGGTACACTGAAGCTTTCTTT.

V gene TRBV6-1 combines with J gene TRBJ2-7, with unresolved D. CDR3 length equals 15 residues. Germline CDR1 and CDR2: MNHNS and SASEGT. The germline V and J ends were trimmed by 10 bases and 2 bases, with 21 bases remaining between them. CDR3 coding DNA: TGTGCCACCCGAATCCCACACGCGGAGACCTACGAGCAGTACTTC. As protein: CATRIPHAETYEQYF.

J is TRBJ2-1 and V is TRBV6-5, with D perhaps TRBD2 (6 bases). Looked up from germline, CDR1 is MNHEY and CDR2 is SVGAGI. With 5 bases removed from V and 14 bases from J, the gap between germline ends came to 16 bases. The CDR3 is 12 amino acids. CDR3 protein: CASSTPGTGEFF. The CDR3 nucleotides read TGTGCCAGCAGTACACCAGGGACGGGGGAGTTCTTC.

The sample holds one count of this clone. The chain uses TRBV7-6 and TRBJ1-5; D might be TRBD1 (6 bases). The CDR3 sequence is 16 residues long. The germline CDR1 and CDR2 sequences are SGHVS and FNYEAQ. The germline V and J ends were trimmed by 1 base and 5 bases, with 15 bases remaining between them. CDR3 sequence reads: CASSLGAQGRDQPQHF. DNA for the CDR3: TGTGCCAGCAGCTTAGGAGCACAGGGACGGGATCAGCCCCAGCATTTT. Variable domain in full (rest from reference TRBV7-6 and TRBJ1-5): GAGVSQSPRYKVTKRGQDVALRCDPISGHVSLYWYRQALGQGPEFLTYFNYEAQQDKSGLPNDRFSAERPEGSISTLTIQRTEQRDSAMYRCASSLGAQGRDQPQHFGDGTRLSIL.

This clone was seen a single time. This rearrangement joins TRBV18 to TRBJ1-3; tentatively, D is TRBD1 (6 bases). The CDR3 is 16 residues long. The germline CDR1 and CDR2 sequences are KGHSH and LQKENI. V shed 6 bases and J shed 1 base, with 16 bases lying between them. The CDR3 reads CASSMGAGYSGNTIYF. In DNA, the CDR3 is TGTGCCAGCTCCATGGGGGCCGGGTATTCTGGAAACACCATATATTTT. The variable domain in full, completed from reference TRBV18 and TRBJ1-3, reads NAGVMQNPRHLVRRRGQEARLRCSPMKGHSHVYWYRQLPEEGLKFMVYLQKENIIDESGMPKERFSAEFPKEGPSILRIQQVVRGDSAAYFCASSMGAGYSGNTIYFGEGSWLTVV.

The gene calls are TRBV27 and TRBJ2-5, with TRBD2 as a possible D gene (6 bases). V was pared by 0 bases and J by 3 bases, with 11 bases between. Germline CDR1 reads MNHEY; CDR2 reads SMNVEV (reference sequence). The CDR3 totals 15 residues. The CDR3 bases are TGTGCCAGCAGTTTATCGGGACTCGCAAAAGAGACCCAGTACTTC. As protein: CASSLSGLAKETQYF.

This chain links TRBV6-1 with TRBJ2-1, with 8 bases identical to TRBD2. The V and J ends lost 8 bases and 4 bases, in that order; junction bases with no gene match: 7. The CDR3 length is 14 residues. CDR1 and CDR2 (germline): MNHNS, SASEGT. CDR3 in amino acids: CASGRSGGYNEQFF. CDR3 bases: TGTGCCAGCGGACGGAGCGGGGGTTACAATGAGCAGTTCTTC.

This clone has a single count. V usage is TRBV5-1 and J usage is TRBJ1-1, with a possible D match to TRBD1 (5 bases). Germline V gives CDR1 SGHRS, CDR2 YFSETQ. V lost 0 bases and J 8 bases, leaving 11 bases between the germline ends. The CDR3 totals 13 residues. CDR3 sequence (DNA): TGCGCCAGCAGCTTGGACCCAGGGCCCGAAGCTTTCTTT. The encoded protein is CASSLDPGPEAFF. The full variable domain, completed using reference TRBV5-1 and TRBJ1-1, is KAGVTQTPRYLIKTRGQQVTLSCSPISGHRSVSWYQQTPGQGLQFLFEYFSETQRNKGNFPGRFSGRQFSNSRSEMNVSTLELGDSALYLCASSLDPGPEAFFGQGTRLTVV.

On this clone itself: A read error may produce the germline difference seen at one junction end. The rearrangement uses TRBV15 and TRBJ1-5, with D possibly being TRBD1 (6 bases). The CDR3 runs 12 residues. CDR1 and CDR2 (germline): LNHNV, YYDKDF (reference sequence). This chain's CDR3 is CATSDTGIQADF. CDR3 bases: TGTGCCACCAGCGACACAGGGATCCAAGCTGATTTT. The variable domain in full, with the rest retrieved from reference TRBV15 and TRBJ1-5, is DAMVIQNPRYQVTQFGKPVTLSCSQTLNHNVMYWYQQKSSQAPKLLFHYYDKDFNNEADTPDNFQSRRPNTSFCFLDIRSPGLGDTAMYLCATSDTGIQADFGDGTRLSIL.